A single sample is the source of the 24 T cell receptor beta chains below, sequenced in a study of blood T cell repertoires in COVID-19. TCRdb's table, derived via immunoSEQ multiplex PCR, lists solely in-frame clones and lacks some. The sample has roughly 150,000 clones; 70% to 90% are singletons. The specimen was peripheral blood. The receptors were sampled from a woman between 55 and 75 years old with COVID-19, enrolled during active disease.

The chain recombines TRBV4-2 with TRBJ1-2; D not certain. Trimming pared 0 bases from V and 2 bases from J, leaving 7 bases between. CDR1 is LGHNA and CDR2 is YNFKEQ in the germline V gene. The CDR3 totals 14 residues. The CDR3 loop is CASSQELQNYGYTF. The CDR3 bases are TGTGCCAGCAGCCAAGAATTGCAGAACTATGGCTACACCTTC.

The chain recombines TRBV5-1 with TRBJ2-1, with 7 bases fitting TRBD2. Germline lookup yields CDR1 SGHRS and CDR2 YFSETQ. Trimming at V came to 6 bases and at J to 5 bases, leaving 8 bases not matched to a gene. The CDR3 length is 14 residues. The CDR3 DNA reads as TGCGCCAGCACAGGGCTAGCGGTAAACAATGAGCAGTTCTTC. Translated: CASTGLAVNNEQFF. The full variable domain, its missing parts supplied by reference TRBV5-1 and TRBJ2-1, is KAGVTQTPRYLIKTRGQQVTLSCSPISGHRSVSWYQQTPGQGLQFLFEYFSETQRNKGNFPGRFSGRQFSNSRSEMNVSTLELGDSALYLCASTGLAVNNEQFFGPGTRLTVL.

This rearrangement joins TRBV2 to TRBJ1-1, with D perhaps TRBD1 (6 bases). Between the trimmed V and J ends, which lost 6 bases and 1 base, there was a span of 12 bases. This CDR3 comprises 14 residues. Per the germline V gene, CDR1 is SNHLY and CDR2 is FYNNEI. This CDR3 is CASSRDIGNTEAFF. The CDR3, as DNA: TGTGCCAGCAGCCGGGACATTGGGAACACTGAAGCTTTCTTT.

This clone was counted only a few times. The gene calls are TRBV20-1 and TRBJ1-2; D unclear. The germline V gene has CDR1 DFQATT and CDR2 SNEGSKA (reference sequence). The V end was cut by 3 bases, the J end by 0 bases, with 17 bases between. This CDR3 has 16 amino acids. The CDR3 spells CSASIRRNLANYGYTF. CDR3 coding DNA: TGCAGTGCTAGTATTAGGAGGAACCTAGCTAACTATGGCTACACCTTC.

The chain employs TRBV6-5 and TRBJ1-4, with D perhaps TRBD1 (6 bases). The germline CDR1 and CDR2 sequences are MNHEY and SVGAGI. V lost 6 bases and J 0 bases, leaving 11 bases between the germline ends. CDR3 length: 15 residues. For the CDR3, the DNA is TGTGCCAGCAGGCTCGGACAGTCAACTAATGAAAAACTGTTTTTT. Translated: CASRLGQSTNEKLFF.

The chain combines TRBV11-3 with TRBJ2-3; TRBD1 matches 9 bases. V shed 5 bases, J shed 4 bases, and the junction held 13 bases outside the gene matches. This CDR3 comprises 17 residues. Germline V gene sequence: CDR1 SGHNT, CDR2 YENEEA. The CDR3 loop reads CASSLGTGGFRADTQYF. The CDR3 DNA reads TGTGCCAGCAGCCTGGGCACAGGGGGCTTTCGAGCAGATACGCAGTATTTT.

The chain carries TRBV2 and TRBJ1-2, with 8 bases matching TRBD1. The germline CDR1 and CDR2 sequences are SNHLY and FYNNEI. The CDR3 spans 14 residues. J gave up 2 bases and V 6 bases, and 5 bases lay outside the gene matches. In nucleotides, the CDR3 is TGTGCCAGCAGCCGACAGGGGAGGAACTATGGCTACACCTTC. Translating it yields CASSRQGRNYGYTF.

This clone has just a few counts. The V and J genes are TRBV7-9 and TRBJ2-3; 14 positions match TRBD2. The length of the CDR3 is 17 residues. The germline gives CDR1 SEHNR, CDR2 FQNEAQ (reference sequence). V lost 5 bases to trimming and J lost 4 bases; unmatched junction nucleotides: 8. CDR3 in DNA: TGTGCCAGCAGCCCGAGACGACTAGCGGGAGGGCCAGATACGCAGTATTTT. Translating gives CASSPRRLAGGPDTQYF. Filled out from reference TRBV7-9 and TRBJ2-3, the complete variable domain reads DTGVSQNPRHKITKRGQNVTFRCDPISEHNRLYWYRQTLGQGPEFLTYFQNEAQLEKSRLLSDRFSAERPKGSFSTLEIQRTEQGDSAMYLCASSPRRLAGGPDTQYFGPGTRLTVL.

The CDR3: CASSYSAGGRKDTQYF. Here the CDR3 DNA reads TGTGCCAGCAGTTACTCCGCAGGGGGAAGGAAAGATACGCAGTATTTT. The chain uses TRBV6-5 and TRBJ2-3; 7 bases agree with TRBD1. Germline lookup yields CDR1 MNHEY and CDR2 SVGAGI. The CDR3 is 16 amino acids. J lost 5 bases, V lost 0 bases, and 8 bases had no gene match.

The chain recombines TRBV10-3 with TRBJ2-6, with 8 bases fitting TRBD2. The germline CDR1 and CDR2 sequences are ENHRY and SYGVKD. Trimming removed 8 bases from V and 3 bases from J; junction bases left unmatched: 6. CDR3 length: 15 residues. Here the CDR3 DNA reads TGTGCCATCGCCCGGGGGGGAATTGGGGCCAACGTCCTGACTTTC. This gives the protein CAIARGGIGANVLTF.

The DNA for the CDR3 is TGTGCCAGCTCACCCCAAGGGGATTCACCCCTCCACTTT. Translating gives CASSPQGDSPLHF. The chain combines TRBV18 with TRBJ1-6; possibly TRBD1 for D (5 bases). V lost 3 bases and J 8 bases, leaving 8 bases between the germline ends. The length of the CDR3 is 13 residues. Germline V gene sequence: CDR1 KGHSH, CDR2 LQKENI.

In its sample, this clone was seen a few times. The chain uses TRBV30 and TRBJ1-1; TRBD1 is a possible D gene (5 bases). Germline values: CDR1 GTSNPN, CDR2 SVGIG (reference sequence). The CDR3 has 12 amino acids. Trimming took 0 bases from V and 5 from J, leaving 7 bases between them. The DNA for the CDR3 is TGTGCCTGGAGTGTAAGGGGAACTGAAGCTTTCTTT. This gives the protein CAWSVRGTEAFF. The whole variable domain, filled in from reference TRBV30 and TRBJ1-1, reads SQTIHQWPATLVQPVGSPLSLECTVEGTSNPNLYWYRQAAGRGLQLLFYSVGIGQISSEVPQNLSASRPQDRQFILSSKKLLLSDSGFYLCAWSVRGTEAFFGQGTRLTVV.

The sample holds one count of this clone. The chain is built from TRBV10-1 and TRBJ1-3; 8 bases line up with TRBD1. V trimming: 8 bases; J trimming: 0 bases; junction bases outside the gene matches: 3. The length of the CDR3 is 14 residues. Germline values: CDR1 WNHNN, CDR2 SYGVQD (reference sequence). The CDR3 nucleotides are TGCGCCAGCGGGACAGGAGGCTCTGGAAACACCATATATTTT. Protein: CASGTGGSGNTIYF.

V usage is TRBV5-1 and J usage is TRBJ1-1; 8 bases are shared with TRBD1. The germline gives CDR1 SGHRS, CDR2 YFSETQ. The CDR3 contains 13 residues. Trimming cost V 5 bases and J 4 bases; bases outside gene matches: 4. CDR3 DNA: TGCGCCAGCAGGTTTACAGGGGGCACTGAAGCTTTCTTT. Its protein product is CASRFTGGTEAFF.

This chain links TRBV5-1 with TRBJ2-5, with TRBD2 matching over 7 bases. With V trimmed by 4 bases and J by 3 bases, 6 bases remained unmatched. Germline V lookup: CDR1 SGHRS, CDR2 YFSETQ. The CDR3 runs to 14 residues. CDR3 protein: CASSGAGGKETQYF. CDR3 nucleotide sequence: TGCGCCAGCAGCGGGGCCGGGGGGAAAGAGACCCAGTACTTC.

The chain couples TRBV6-5 to TRBJ2-7; 7 positions match TRBD1. V lost 0 bases, J lost 2 bases, and 4 bases stayed unmatched. The CDR3 is made up of 15 amino acids. Per germline, CDR1 MNHEY and CDR2 SVGAGI. The CDR3 here is CASSYSRQGTYEQYF. The CDR3 DNA sequence: TGTGCCAGCAGTTACTCGCGACAGGGTACCTACGAGCAGTACTTC.

This sequence joins TRBV11-3 and TRBJ2-2; the D gene is possibly TRBD1 (6 bases). The CDR3 runs 17 residues. The ends were cut back, 1 base at V and 1 base at J, with 13 bases in the middle. Germline V lookup: CDR1 SGHNT, CDR2 YENEEA. CDR3 region: CASSLVGGPLNTGELFF. The CDR3 DNA follows: TGTGCCAGCAGCTTAGTAGGGGGACCCTTGAACACCGGGGAGCTGTTTTTT. Filled out from reference TRBV11-3 and TRBJ2-2, the complete variable domain reads EAGVVQSPRYKIIEKKQPVAFWCNPISGHNTLYWYLQNLGQGPELLIRYENEEAVDDSQLPKDRFSAERLKGVDSTLKIQPAELGDSAVYLCASSLVGGPLNTGELFFGEGSRLTVL.

This sequence joins TRBV15 and TRBJ1-1; D unclear. The CDR3 has 13 amino acids. Germline assignment: CDR1 LNHNV and CDR2 YYDKDF (reference sequence). The germline V and J ends were trimmed by 9 bases and 1 base, with 12 bases remaining between them. The DNA of the CDR3 is TGTGCCACGAGGGCCGGTGGGAACACTGAAGCTTTCTTT. It yields the protein CATRAGGNTEAFF.

This chain connects TRBV25-1 to TRBJ1-4; the D is unclear. Germline loops: CDR1 MGHDK, CDR2 SYGVNS. CDR3 size: 16 residues. V lost 6 bases and J 5 bases, leaving 19 bases between the germline ends. CDR3 bases: TGTGCCAGCAGCCTATCACGCGGGCAGGCAAATGAAAAACTGTTTTTT. It is translated as CASSLSRGQANEKLFF.

This chain connects TRBV29-1 to TRBJ1-2; weak D call: TRBD1 (6 bases). From germline, CDR1 is SQVTM and CDR2 ANQGSEA. The CDR3 extends over 12 amino acids. V lost 3 bases, J lost 4 bases, and 9 bases lay in between. CDR3 DNA: TGCAGCGTTGATGTAGGGGGCTATGGCTACACCTTC. Residues: CSVDVGGYGYTF.

The CDR3 reads CASSKWSGMRIETQYF. Written as DNA, the CDR3 is TGTGCCAGTAGTAAGTGGAGCGGGATGAGAATAGAGACCCAGTACTTC. This sequence joins TRBV19 and TRBJ2-5; 7 bases match TRBD2. The trim removed 4 bases at V and 4 bases at J, leaving 12 bases unmatched. The CDR3 is made up of 16 amino acids. Germline V gene sequence: CDR1 LNHDA, CDR2 SQIVND (reference sequence).

This clone was seen only a few times. This chain connects TRBV6-6 to TRBJ2-7, with D perhaps TRBD1 (6 bases). This CDR3 is built from 15 residues. V was shortened by 5 bases and J by 3 bases, with 17 bases between the two germline ends. The germline V gene encodes CDR1 MNHNY and CDR2 SVGAGI (reference sequence). CDR3 DNA: TGTGCCAGCAGTCCCTCTCTAGGGGGTCTCTACGAGCAGTACGTC. Its protein product is CASSPSLGGLYEQYV.

The chain is built from TRBV3-1 (or the pseudogene TRBV3-2) and TRBJ1-2; no clear D. This CDR3 is built from 14 residues. Germline values: CDR1 LGHDT, CDR2 YNNKEL (reference sequence). Trimming left V 3 bases short and J 4 bases short, with 12 bases between. The CDR3 DNA is TGTGCCAGCAGCCAGCGGGGTGGCTTCTATGGCTACACCTTC. Amino acid sequence: CASSQRGGFYGYTF.

V gene TRBV6-1 combines with J gene TRBJ2-3; D gene uncertain. Germline CDR1 is MNHNS and CDR2 is SASEGT. V lost 2 bases to trimming and J lost 0 bases, with 15 bases between them. The CDR3 contains 17 residues. The CDR3 region is CASSERIYSTSTDTQYF. As DNA, the CDR3 is TGTGCCAGCAGTGAACGGATCTACAGCACTAGCACAGATACGCAGTATTTT.